Included here is one T cell receptor beta chain sequence, with context. Its specificity is unknown. TCR beta CDR3 regions were amplified from RNA transcripts. HTBI primers drove first-round RT-PCR of the TCR CDR3. TCRdb itself ran the multiplex PCR reads through MiXCR, one entry per CDR3 protein. Among about 690,000 distinct CDR3 sequences listed, 15% to 20% were seen once. The sample comes from a study of T cells in Graves' hyperthyroidism and ophthalmopathy. Study observations and caveats: Most expanded thyroid clonotypes above 0.001 recurred in blood.

This CDR3 is built from 13 residues. The junction had 8 bases not matched to a gene; V was cut back by 8 bases and J by 5 bases. The germline V gene has CDR1 MDHEN and CDR2 SYDVKM. When ophthalmopathy did not progress within 18 months, Graves' hyperthyroidism was considered stable. Disease duration under 2 months; hyperthyroidism patients were aged 18 to 65. This chain joins TRBV28 and TRBJ1-1; 7 nucleotides line up with TRBD1. The receptor comes from a man in his forties or fifties with Graves' hyperthyroidism. Sequencing was performed on blood. This chain's CDR3 is CASSDRERTEAFF. CDR3 sequence (DNA): TGTGCCAGCTCAGACAGGGAACGGACTGAAGCTTTCTTT.